The source of this TCR beta chain is a study of metastatic and nonmetastatic thyroid tumors. Whole-study results and caveats: Relative to benign nodules, malignant thyroid tumors were reportedly characterized by significantly elevated TCR beta diversity in blood and tumor.

There are 16 residues in the CDR3. With 4 bases clipped from V and 3 bases from J, the junction kept 4 bases outside the gene matches. In germline, CDR1 is MDHEN, CDR2 SYDVKM. This clone was counted many times. The target antigen is unknown. Original analysis: A papillary thyroid cancer distant-metastasis classifier was built from CDR3 differences across clinicopathological groups. TCRdb re-analyzed the PCR reads through MiXCR. TCRdb's processing, not the authors', yielded these V and J calls. Of around 40,000 clones detected, about a sixth appear once; the ten largest clones hold 6.2%. No patient received treatment before thyroid surgery.

Sequences were obtained from blood. This receptor was identified in a male donor with papillary thyroid cancer or a benign thyroid nodule (not recorded which). Some clones in this sample may be carry-over from other donors' samples. The chain couples TRBV28 to TRBJ2-1; 12 bases align to TRBD2. The CDR3 DNA follows: TGTGCCAGCAGTTCACTAGCGGGGGGAAACTACAATGAGCAGTTCTTC. Translation gives CASSSLAGGNYNEQFF.